The clone carrying this T cell receptor beta chain was counted many times. The antigen remains unidentified. This record comes from a study of beta chain features in type 1 diabetes. Whole-study context: About 110,000,000 sorted cells were examined across all samples.

V was shortened by 5 bases and J by 8 bases, with 15 bases between the two germline ends. The length of the CDR3 is 14 residues. Looked up from germline, CDR1 is SEHNR and CDR2 is FQNEAQ (reference sequence). Sorting based on CD45RO/CCR7/CD25/CD127/CD95/CD27 separated CD4+ naive, central memory, regulatory and stem cell-like memory cells. Every bit of the isolated RNA underwent reverse transcription, so sequencing read expressed TCRB transcripts. The average output of naive, central memory and regulatory T cell samples was about 3.57 million reads. Repertoires were generated with immunoSEQ multiplex PCR, while TCRdb's copy carries only in-frame clones and drops some. The profile shows approximately 150,000 clones, approximately 13% of them singletons. Study-wide points: When Type 1 diabetes patients were examined, their TCRB CDR3s proved moderately but significantly shorter in all four CD4+ subsets. The study found that naive, central memory and Treg TCRB repertoires appeared more similar in patients than in healthy donors.

Sequencing used central memory CD4+ T cells from blood. V and J are TRBV7-9 and TRBJ1-4; no reliable D call. The source is a man younger than 30 with type 1 diabetes. CDR3 region: CASSRDLLQEKLFF. The CDR3 DNA is TGTGCCAGCAGCAGGGATCTACTACAAGAAAAACTGTTTTTT.